This note documents a single T cell receptor (beta chain) sequence. Antigen unknown. The sample is drawn from a study of T cell responses to AZD1222 COVID-19 vaccine. Some clones are missing from TCRdb's copy, which holds only in-frame ones; the method was immunoSEQ multiplex PCR. The table records approximately 120,000 clones, 90% of them present only once. V was cut by 0 bases and J by 6 bases, with 13 bases left in between. Looked up from germline, CDR1 is SGHRS and CDR2 is YFSETQ. There are 16 residues in the CDR3. Study-wide findings and caveats: The sample set comprised mostly white British donors with more females, and clonal diversity was possibly underestimated. Repertoires were sampled only after the peak T cell response. At baseline, just a handful of AZD1222 recipients tested seropositive.

This chain connects TRBV5-1 to TRBJ1-6, with D possibly TRBD1 on 5 matching bases. The TCR was taken from an adult in good health. Sequences were derived from peripheral blood, sampled on day 0 of AZD1222 vaccination. The CDR3 sequence is CASSLVFGGINSPLHF. In DNA form, the CDR3 reads TGCGCCAGCAGCTTGGTTTTCGGGGGGATTAATTCACCCCTCCACTTT.